Listed here is a single T cell receptor beta chain. Per germline, CDR1 SQVTM and CDR2 ANQGSEA. The CDR3 is 12 amino acids. V trimming: 4 bases; J trimming: 7 bases; junction bases outside the gene matches: 7. This entry is derived from a study of blood T cell repertoires in COVID-19. Overall study context: PBMCs, B-cell-depleted T cells, or T cells were the source of the cDNA or gDNA that made up the material.

Authors' processing steps: Amplified reference gene primers provided the basis for estimating nucleated cell counts. Here immunoSEQ multiplex PCR was the method, and the copy in TCRdb shows in-frame clones only, minus some. The V and J calls and clone size are taken from that table; D and trimming were inferred from the DNA. The profile shows 250,000 to 300,000 clones, 89% of them singletons. The source is a woman in her thirties or forties who had recovered from COVID-19. Sequencing was carried out using peripheral blood. The chain employs TRBV29-1 and TRBJ2-7; 7 positions agree with TRBD2. The CDR3 here is CSVGSGGGEQYF. The CDR3 DNA follows: TGCAGCGTTGGAAGTGGGGGGGGAGAGCAGTACTTC.